This entry describes one T cell receptor (beta chain). This specimen belongs to a study of T cell repertoires in cytomegalovirus infection. CDR1 is ENHRY and CDR2 is SYGVKD in the germline V gene. Trimming removed 4 bases at V and 0 bases at J, with 10 bases between. The CDR3 is made up of 14 amino acids. TCRdb reanalysed the reads using MiXCR and keeps one entry per CDR3 protein. The sample records about 600,000 distinct CDR3 sequences, approximately 25% being singletons. This TCR was recovered from a human donor in good health (CMV status not recorded). Some clones in this sample may be carry-over from other donors' samples. The J gene is TRBJ2-7, the V gene TRBV10-3, with D unresolved. Sequenced input: CD8+ T cells from PBMCs. The CDR3 nucleotides read TGTGCCATCAGTGCTGGCAGTAGCTCCTACGAGCAGTACGTC. It encodes CAISAGSSSYEQYV.